The TCR beta chain described here comes from a study of OX40 agonist ivuxolimab in advanced cancers. The CDR3 is 15 amino acids. Trimming removed 0 bases at V and 5 bases at J, with 14 bases between. Germline V gene lookup returns CDR1 MGHRA and CDR2 YSYEKL. This clone has just one count. Generated by immunoSEQ multiplex PCR, the TCRdb table keeps only in-frame clones and is missing some. There are 20,000 to 25,000 clones in the sample; around nine tenths occur only once, and 50% to 60% lies in the top ten. This specimen was CD4+ or CD8+ T cells sorted from blood, taken in a trial of the OX40 agonist ivuxolimab. The TCR was taken from an adult with an advanced solid tumor such as melanoma, head and neck, liver or kidney cancer. The rearrangement uses TRBV4-1 and TRBJ2-7, with TRBD1 as a possible D gene (6 bases). The DNA of the CDR3 is TGCGCCAGCAGCCAAGAATACAGGGCAGGCCACGAGCAGTACTTC. Amino acids: CASSQEYRAGHEQYF.